The source of this T cell receptor (beta chain) is a study of technical replicates of blood from four donors. From germline, CDR1 is ENHRY and CDR2 SYGVKD. Trimming took 4 bases from V and 5 from J, leaving 12 bases between them. The CDR3 length is 14 residues. TCRdb's copy holds only in-frame clones and misses some; the assay was immunoSEQ multiplex PCR. The sample carries some 70,000 clones, more than 90% recorded once. The clonotype was recovered from a human donor in good health. The rearrangement uses TRBV10-3 and TRBJ2-1; D perhaps matches TRBD1 (6 bases). Material for sequencing was T cells isolated from PBMCs. As DNA, the CDR3 is TGTGCCATCAGTGGGGGACACCCGGACAATGAGCAGTTCTTC. As protein: CAISGGHPDNEQFF.